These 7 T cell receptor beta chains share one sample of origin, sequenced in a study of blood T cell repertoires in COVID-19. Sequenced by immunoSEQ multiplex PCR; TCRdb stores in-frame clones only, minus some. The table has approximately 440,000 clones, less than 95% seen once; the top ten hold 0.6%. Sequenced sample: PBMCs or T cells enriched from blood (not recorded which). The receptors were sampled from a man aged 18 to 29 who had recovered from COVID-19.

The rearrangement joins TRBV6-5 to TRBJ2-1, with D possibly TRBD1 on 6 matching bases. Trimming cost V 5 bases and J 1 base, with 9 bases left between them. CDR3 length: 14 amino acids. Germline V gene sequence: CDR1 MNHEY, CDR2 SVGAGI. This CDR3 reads CASSLDRSYNEQFF. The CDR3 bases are TGTGCCAGCAGTCTTGACAGGTCCTACAATGAGCAGTTCTTC.

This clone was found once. The CDR3 coding sequence is TGTGCCAGCTCGAGGGGGCCCGGAGATACGCAGTATTTT. Its translation: CASSRGPGDTQYF. V and J are TRBV6-4 and TRBJ2-3; TRBD1 agrees at 7 bases. The trim removed 8 bases at V and 5 bases at J, leaving 7 bases unmatched. Looked up from germline, CDR1 is MRHNA and CDR2 is SNTAGT. This CDR3 is built from 13 residues.

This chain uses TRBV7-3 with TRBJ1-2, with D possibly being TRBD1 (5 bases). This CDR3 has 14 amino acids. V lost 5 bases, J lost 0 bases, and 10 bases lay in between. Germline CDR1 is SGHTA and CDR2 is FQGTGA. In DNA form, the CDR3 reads TGTGCCAGCAGCCGGGACTCTTCTAACTATGGCTACACCTTC. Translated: CASSRDSSNYGYTF.

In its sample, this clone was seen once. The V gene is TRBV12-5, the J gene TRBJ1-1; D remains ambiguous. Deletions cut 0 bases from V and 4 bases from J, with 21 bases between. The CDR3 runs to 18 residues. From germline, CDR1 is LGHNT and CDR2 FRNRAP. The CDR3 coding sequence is TGTGCTAGTGGTTTGGTAACGAAAGACGGGAGCTGGGTCACTGAAGCTTTCTTT. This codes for CASGLVTKDGSWVTEAFF.

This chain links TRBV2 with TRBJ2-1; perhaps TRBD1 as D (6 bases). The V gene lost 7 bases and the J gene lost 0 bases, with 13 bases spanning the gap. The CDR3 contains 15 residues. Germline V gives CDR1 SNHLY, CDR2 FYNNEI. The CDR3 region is CASKGLGGSYNEQFF. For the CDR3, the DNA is TGTGCCAGCAAGGGCCTAGGGGGCTCCTACAATGAGCAGTTCTTC.

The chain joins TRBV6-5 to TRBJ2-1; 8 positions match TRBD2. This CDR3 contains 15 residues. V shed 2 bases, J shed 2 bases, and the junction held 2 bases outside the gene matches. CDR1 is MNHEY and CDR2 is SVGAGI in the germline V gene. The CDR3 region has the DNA TGTGCCAGCAGTTACGGCGGGAGGACCTACAATGAGCAGTTCTTC. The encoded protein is CASSYGGRTYNEQFF.

The DNA for the CDR3 is TGTGCCAGCTCACCTTCGTTGACGGAGTATACCGGGGAGCTGTTTTTT. Its protein is CASSPSLTEYTGELFF. The V gene is TRBV18, the J gene TRBJ2-2; D not certain. V was clipped by 3 bases and J by 5 bases, with 16 bases between them. The CDR3 length is 16 residues. Germline-derived CDR1 and CDR2 are KGHSH and LQKENI.